A selection of T cell receptor beta chains follows, all from one sample in a study of human T cells and chemical hapten exposure. Each CDR3 protein gets one entry after TCRdb re-called the RACE reads with MiXCR. The table has about 160,000 distinct CDR3 sequences, about 27% seen once. This material consisted of whole blood, taken in connection with sensitization to the hapten diphenylcyclopropenone (DPC). All receptors come from a woman aged 18-30 years with alopecia areata. Some clones in this sample may be carry-over from other donors' samples. Each CDR3 is given with its conserved first and last residue. Fields, in order: J gene, D gene, V gene, clone size, CDR3 DNA, CDR3 protein. The D gene is left open where the match is weak. For some rows the clone size is stated as once, few or many, or as a class when expanded; others skip it.

J: TRBJ2-3
D: TRBD2
V: TRBV9
size: few
DNA: TGTGCCAGCAGCGCGACTAGCGGAGGCACAGATACGCAGTATTTT
CDR3: CASSATSGGTDTQYF

J: TRBJ2-2
D: TRBD1
V: TRBV25-1
size: .
DNA: TGTGCCAGCAATCCAGGGGGCTACACCGGGGAGCTGTTTTTT
CDR3: CASNPGGYTGELFF

J: TRBJ1-1
D: .
V: TRBV10-2
size: .
DNA: TGCGCCAGCAGTGATATGCGTGGAGGGAAGAACACTGAAGCTTTCTTT
CDR3: CASSDMRGGKNTEAFF

J: TRBJ2-3
D: TRBD2
V: TRBV20-1
size: .
DNA: TGCAGTGCTTGGACTAGCGGGAGGACAGATACGCAGTATTTT
CDR3: CSAWTSGRTDTQYF

J: TRBJ2-7
D: .
V: TRBV29-1
size: .
DNA: TGCAGCGCCCGGGGCGGATCCTACGAGCAGTACTTC
CDR3: CSARGGSYEQYF

J: TRBJ1-2
D: TRBD1
V: TRBV5-4
size: .
DNA: TGTGCCAGCAGCATGGGACAGGGGGCTAACTATGGCTACACCTTC
CDR3: CASSMGQGANYGYTF

J: TRBJ1-2
D: TRBD1
V: TRBV2
size: few
DNA: TGTGCCAGCAGTTGGACAGGCACTAACTATGGCTACACCTTC
CDR3: CASSWTGTNYGYTF

J: TRBJ2-1
D: .
V: TRBV18
size: .
DNA: TGTGCCAGCTCACCCTGGGGACTGCTCTCCTACAATGAGCAGTTCTTC
CDR3: CASSPWGLLSYNEQFF

J: TRBJ2-7
D: TRBD1
V: TRBV10-3
size: .
DNA: TGTGCCATCAGCTCACGGACAGGGGAGCACGAGCAGTACTTC
CDR3: CAISSRTGEHEQYF

J: TRBJ1-5
D: .
V: TRBV3-1
size: .
DNA: TGTGCCAGCAGCCGTGGGACGGTCAGCAATCAGCCCCAGCATTTT
CDR3: CASSRGTVSNQPQHF

J: TRBJ2-3
D: TRBD1
V: TRBV7-9
size: .
DNA: TGTGCCAGCAGCCCAGGGGGCCATCGCACAGATACGCAGTATTTT
CDR3: CASSPGGHRTDTQYF

J: TRBJ2-5
D: .
V: TRBV9
size: .
DNA: TGTGCCAGCAGCGGATCGGGGAACCAAGAGACCCAGTACTTC
CDR3: CASSGSGNQETQYF

J: TRBJ2-3
D: TRBD2
V: TRBV20-1
size: .
DNA: TGCAGTGCTAGATCCGGACTAGCGGGCGCAGATACGCAGTATTTT
CDR3: CSARSGLAGADTQYF

J: TRBJ2-2
D: .
V: TRBV7-3
size: .
DNA: TGTGCCAGCAGCTTAAATCCGGGAAACACCGGGGAGCTGTTTTTT
CDR3: CASSLNPGNTGELFF

J: TRBJ2-5
D: TRBD1
V: TRBV7-3
size: .
DNA: TGTGCCAGCAGCCATAGTCGGGACAGGATCCTAAAAAAATCAGAGACCCAGTACTTC
CDR3: CASSHSRDRILKKSETQYF

J: TRBJ1-6
D: .
V: TRBV5-8
size: few
DNA: TGTGCCAGCAGCTCCGGGACCGTGATTAATTCACCCCTCCACTTT
CDR3: CASSSGTVINSPLHF

J: TRBJ2-5
D: TRBD2
V: TRBV10-1
size: .
DNA: TGCGCCAGCAGGAAGATGACTAGCGGCGACGAGACCCAGTACTTC
CDR3: CASRKMTSGDETQYF

J: TRBJ2-3
D: .
V: TRBV5-5
size: .
DNA: TGTGCCAGCACCCCCCCGGGGAATACGCAGTATTTT
CDR3: CASTPPGNTQYF

J: TRBJ1-1
D: .
V: TRBV15
size: .
DNA: TGTGCCACCACTTACAGGGTTGGGACTGAAGCTTTCTTT
CDR3: CATTYRVGTEAFF

J: TRBJ2-2
D: .
V: TRBV6-5
size: .
DNA: TGTGCCAGCAGTTTACTAGTCGCCGGCGGGGAGCTGTTTTTT
CDR3: CASSLLVAGGELFF

J: TRBJ2-2
D: TRBD2
V: TRBV4-1
size: .
DNA: TGCGCCAGCAGCCAAGTGGGGGGGGCCGGGGAGCTGTTTTTT
CDR3: CASSQVGGAGELFF

J: TRBJ2-3
D: .
V: TRBV29-1
size: many
DNA: TGCAGCGTTGAAAGTGTGAGGCTAGCGGATACGCAGTATTTT
CDR3: CSVESVRLADTQYF

J: TRBJ2-1
D: TRBD2
V: TRBV6-5
size: .
DNA: TGTGCCAGCAGTCCAAGCGGGGGGGCCTCCTACAATGAGCAGTTCTTC
CDR3: CASSPSGGASYNEQFF

J: TRBJ1-2
D: .
V: TRBV5-5
size: .
DNA: TGTGCCAGCAGCTCGCCAGAACAGGCGTACTATGGCTACACCTTC
CDR3: CASSSPEQAYYGYTF

J: TRBJ2-3
D: .
V: TRBV7-2
size: few
DNA: TGTGCCAGCAGCGACGGGGGCCATAATACGCAGTATTTT
CDR3: CASSDGGHNTQYF

J: TRBJ2-2
D: TRBD2
V: TRBV5-1
size: few
DNA: TGCGCCAGCAGCTTGGCCGTACTAGCGCCGAACACCGGGGAGCTGTTTTTT
CDR3: CASSLAVLAPNTGELFF

J: TRBJ2-3
D: .
V: TRBV4-2
size: .
DNA: TGTGCCAGCAGCCCCGTGGGGGATAGCACAGATACGCAGTATTTT
CDR3: CASSPVGDSTDTQYF

J: TRBJ1-2
D: .
V: TRBV15
size: few
DNA: TGTGCCACCAGCAGAGAGAAAATGGGAGGCTACACCTTC
CDR3: CATSREKMGGYTF

J: TRBJ1-6
D: TRBD1
V: TRBV29-1
size: few
DNA: TGCAGCGTTGCAGACAGGGTGGGTTCACCCCTCCACTTT
CDR3: CSVADRVGSPLHF

J: TRBJ1-3
D: TRBD1
V: TRBV7-8
size: .
DNA: TGTGCCAGCAGGAGGACAGGGGGCGTCGGAAACACCATATATTTT
CDR3: CASRRTGGVGNTIYF

J: TRBJ2-3
D: .
V: TRBV5-1
size: .
DNA: TGCGCCAGCAGTCAGTCGTTACCGACAGATACGCAGTATTTT
CDR3: CASSQSLPTDTQYF

J: TRBJ2-5
D: .
V: TRBV9
size: .
DNA: TGTGCCAGCAGCGCCGGCCCTGGTTGGGGAGGAGATCAAGAGACCCAGTACTTC
CDR3: CASSAGPGWGGDQETQYF

J: TRBJ1-1
D: TRBD1
V: TRBV27
size: .
DNA: TGTGCCAGCAGTTTCGACAGGGCGAGTACTGATGAAGCTTTCTTT
CDR3: CASSFDRASTDEAFF

J: TRBJ1-2
D: .
V: TRBV20-1
size: few
DNA: TGCAGTGCCCTCACGGGGGCGTATGGTGGCTACACCTTC
CDR3: CSALTGAYGGYTF

J: TRBJ2-2
D: .
V: TRBV10-3
size: few
DNA: TGTGCCATCAATGGTGGCAGTTACACCGGGGAGCTGTTTTTT
CDR3: CAINGGSYTGELFF

J: TRBJ1-6
D: .
V: TRBV4-1
size: .
DNA: TGCGCCAGCAGCCAAGGCGGAGGGGCCAATTCACCCCTCCACTTT
CDR3: CASSQGGGANSPLHF

J: TRBJ1-6
D: .
V: TRBV4-1
size: .
DNA: TGCGCCAGCAGCCAAGCTTCAGTGAGCTCCTATAATTCACCCCTCCACTTT
CDR3: CASSQASVSSYNSPLHF

J: TRBJ2-3
D: TRBD1
V: TRBV7-9
size: few
DNA: TGTGCCAGCCTTCGGGACAGGGGCACAGATACGCAGTATTTT
CDR3: CASLRDRGTDTQYF

J: TRBJ2-7
D: TRBD2
V: TRBV3-1
size: few
DNA: TGTGCCAGCAGCCAAGAAGGACTAGCGGGCGACGAGCAGTACTTC
CDR3: CASSQEGLAGDEQYF

J: TRBJ2-1
D: TRBD2
V: TRBV5-1
size: .
DNA: TGCGCCAGCAGCTTGGCGGGGGGAAGGGAGCAGTTCTTC
CDR3: CASSLAGGREQFF

J: TRBJ2-2
D: .
V: TRBV15
size: few
DNA: TGTGCCACCAGCAGAGTCGGGGGAGACACCGGGGAGCTGTTTTTT
CDR3: CATSRVGGDTGELFF

J: TRBJ2-2
D: .
V: TRBV7-2
size: .
DNA: TGTGCCAGCAGCTTAGACTCCCAGGTAGCGGTTACCGGGGAGCTGTTTTTT
CDR3: CASSLDSQVAVTGELFF

J: TRBJ2-1
D: .
V: TRBV4-1
size: few
DNA: TGCGCCAGCAGCCAAGATAGTGAGCAGTTCTTC
CDR3: CASSQDSEQFF

J: TRBJ2-1
D: .
V: TRBV4-1
size: .
DNA: TGCGCCAGCAGCGCCGGAAAGGGCACCTACAATGAGCAGTTCTTC
CDR3: CASSAGKGTYNEQFF

J: TRBJ2-1
D: TRBD2
V: TRBV5-1
size: .
DNA: TGCGCCAGCAGCTTGGGGCCCCTCACTAGCGGGGGCCTCAGCTCCTACAATGAGCAGTTCTTC
CDR3: CASSLGPLTSGGLSSYNEQFF

J: TRBJ1-4
D: .
V: TRBV2
size: few
DNA: TGTGCCAGCAGTGAGCCATTGGGGAGGGGAGAAAAACTGTTTTTT
CDR3: CASSEPLGRGEKLFF

J: TRBJ1-1
D: .
V: TRBV20-1
size: .
DNA: TGCAGTGCTAGAGAGGACAAGTCTGAAGCTTTCTTT
CDR3: CSAREDKSEAFF

J: TRBJ2-1
D: TRBD2
V: TRBV10-3
size: few
DNA: TGTGCCATCAGTGAGTCCCCGGGAGGGGGGGAGCAGTTCTTC
CDR3: CAISESPGGGEQFF